Listed here are 10 T cell receptor beta chains from one sample, sequenced in a study of blood T cell repertoires in COVID-19. TCRdb keeps only in-frame clones here, not all; method: immunoSEQ multiplex PCR. The data hold approximately 110,000 clones, with 70% to 90% observed a single time. The sequencing sample was made of peripheral blood. These receptors originate from a man in his forties with acute or convalescent COVID-19.

The V gene is TRBV7-2, the J gene TRBJ1-1, with TRBD1 identical over 8 bases. V gave up 5 bases and J gave up 1 base; unmatched junction bases: 9. Germline-derived CDR1 and CDR2 are SGHTA and FQGNSA. The CDR3 contains 16 residues. The CDR3 sequence: CASSIYPTGGNTEAFF. The CDR3 DNA sequence: TGTGCCAGCAGCATTTACCCAACAGGGGGGAACACTGAAGCTTTCTTT.

V usage is TRBV5-1 and J usage is TRBJ2-3; 9 positions match TRBD2. The V and J ends lost 0 bases and 5 bases, in that order; junction bases with no gene match: 1. CDR1 and CDR2 (germline): SGHRS, YFSETQ. The CDR3 sequence is 14 residues long. In nucleotides, the CDR3 is TGCGCCAGCAGCTTGGGTAGCGGGAGAGATACGCAGTATTTT. This translates into CASSLGSGRDTQYF.

The chain couples TRBV27 to TRBJ2-1; 15 positions match TRBD2. The V segment lost 5 bases and the J segment 4 bases; nucleotides outside the gene matches: 9. This CDR3 contains 18 residues. Germline-derived CDR1 and CDR2 are MNHEY and SMNVEV (reference sequence). The CDR3 sequence is CASSPGLAGGHGYNEQFF. CDR3 coding DNA: TGTGCCAGCAGTCCCGGACTAGCGGGGGGGCATGGGTACAATGAGCAGTTCTTC.

The CDR3 is CASGALLRDTFSYSPLHF. The CDR3 nucleotides read TGTGCTAGTGGCGCCCTCCTTAGGGACACCTTTAGTTATTCACCCCTCCACTTT. The chain joins TRBV12-5 to TRBJ1-6, with D possibly TRBD1 on 6 matching bases. CDR3 length equals 18 residues. Looked up from germline, CDR1 is LGHNT and CDR2 is FRNRAP. V was shortened by 6 bases and J by 8 bases, with 26 bases between the two germline ends.

The V call is TRBV3-1 (or the pseudogene TRBV3-2), the J call TRBJ2-7; a possible D gene is TRBD1 (6 bases). The CDR3 covers 14 residues. In germline, CDR1 is LGHDT, CDR2 YNNKEL (reference sequence). Deletions cut 4 bases from V and 3 bases from J, with 13 bases between. The CDR3 here is CASSPTRTVYEQYF. CDR3 in DNA: TGTGCCAGCAGCCCAACCCGGACAGTCTACGAGCAGTACTTC.

The chain is built from TRBV4-3 and TRBJ2-3, with no clear D. The germline V gene has CDR1 LGHNA and CDR2 YSLEER. The length of the CDR3 is 13 residues. Trimming removed 1 base at V and 2 bases at J, with 4 bases between. CDR3 sequence: CASSQGNTDTQYF. CDR3 nucleotide sequence: TGCGCCAGCAGCCAAGGTAACACAGATACGCAGTATTTT.

This clone was detected only once. V is TRBV3-1 (or the pseudogene TRBV3-2) and J is TRBJ1-2, with a tentative D call TRBD1 (6 bases). V was shortened by 5 bases and J by 5 bases, with 24 bases between the two germline ends. CDR1 and CDR2 (germline): LGHDT, YNNKEL (reference sequence). The CDR3 is 17 amino acids. Written as DNA, the CDR3 is TGTGCCAGCAGCTCCCTAGGGCCCCAGGGGTTGGATTATGGCTACACCTTC. This sequence encodes CASSSLGPQGLDYGYTF.

This chain's CDR3 is CASSYEGHYGYTF. DNA of the CDR3: TGTGCCAGCAGTTACGAGGGTCACTATGGCTACACCTTC. The rearrangement links TRBV6-5 to TRBJ1-2; D gene uncertain. Germline V gene lookup returns CDR1 MNHEY and CDR2 SVGAGI. Trimming removed 2 bases at V and 3 bases at J, with 7 bases between. The CDR3 has 13 amino acids.

This clone showed up just once. CDR3 nucleotides: TGTGCCAGCAGCTTAGGTCAGGGCAGCTCCTACAATGAGCAGTTCTTC. Amino acid sequence: CASSLGQGSSYNEQFF. The chain carries TRBV11-3 and TRBJ2-1; possibly TRBD1 for D (5 bases). The V end was cut by 1 base, the J end by 0 bases, with 10 bases between. Germline V gives CDR1 SGHNT, CDR2 YENEEA. This CDR3 has 16 residues.

The chain joins TRBV9 to TRBJ1-2, with TRBD1 matching 8 bases. CDR1 and CDR2 from the germline V gene are SGDLS and YYNGEE. There are 15 residues in the CDR3. After removal of 4 bases from V and 5 bases from J, the junction contained 10 bases not matched to a gene. The CDR3 here is CASSPRQGTFYGYTF. The CDR3 bases are TGTGCCAGCAGCCCGAGACAGGGGACGTTTTATGGCTACACCTTC.